The clone carrying this TCR beta chain was observed many times. Its cognate antigen is unknown. The source of the sample is a study of T cell repertoires in cytomegalovirus infection. The wider study: Indications came from public TCR beta signatures; they pointed to CMV infection and to a matching HLA type. Study results and limitations: Individuals carrying CMV plus the relevant HLA were identified by cumulative frequency of public TCR beta families. HLA-C-restricted CMV-specific TCR beta clonotypes prevailed in the ex vivo response.

The CDR3 is 14 amino acids. Germline assignment: CDR1 MNHEY and CDR2 SMNVEV (reference sequence). V lost 7 bases and J lost 5, with 12 bases in between. Via MiXCR, TCRdb re-called the reads, giving one row per CDR3 protein. The sample has a few hundred thousand distinct CDR3 sequences, approximately 14% seen once. The rearrangement joins TRBV27 to TRBJ1-6; tentative D call: TRBD1 (5 bases). Sequences were obtained from PBMCs. The sequence was obtained from a human donor in good health (CMV status not recorded). Some clones in this sample may be carry-over from other donors' samples. The CDR3 reads CASMRPGDNSPLHF. DNA of the CDR3: TGTGCCAGCATGAGGCCGGGGGATAATTCACCCCTCCACTTT.